These 27 T cell receptor beta chains were sequenced from one sample in a study of T cell responses to AZD1222 COVID-19 vaccine. Here immunoSEQ multiplex PCR was the method, and the copy in TCRdb shows in-frame clones only, minus some. The sample has fewer than 150,000 clones, about 92% seen once. The source was peripheral blood, collected on day 0 of AZD1222 vaccination. The receptors shown here come from an adult in good health.

The sample holds one count of this clone. The gene calls are TRBV10-3 and TRBJ1-2; TRBD1 aligns across 7 bases. Germline CDR1 ENHRY, CDR2 SYGVKD. The CDR3 runs to 13 residues. The trim removed 5 bases at V and 8 bases at J, leaving 8 bases unmatched. For the CDR3, the DNA is TGTGCCATCAGTTTTCCGCAGGGGGAGGGCTACACCTTC. Protein sequence: CAISFPQGEGYTF.

The rearrangement joins TRBV3-1 (or the pseudogene TRBV3-2) to TRBJ2-3, with D perhaps being TRBD1 or TRBD2 (6 bases each). CDR3 length equals 16 residues. Germline V gene sequence: CDR1 LGHDT, CDR2 YNNKEL (reference sequence). V was shortened by 4 bases and J by 5 bases, with 19 bases between the two germline ends. The CDR3 loop is CASSPRRGGSEDTQYF. CDR3 nucleotide sequence: TGTGCCAGCAGCCCTCGTCGAGGGGGGTCCGAAGATACGCAGTATTTT.

This sequence joins TRBV30 and TRBJ1-6; 7 bases agree with TRBD1. Germline V gene sequence: CDR1 GTSNPN, CDR2 SVGIG (reference sequence). J gave up 4 bases and V 4 bases, and 13 bases lay outside the gene matches. The CDR3 has 17 residues. CDR3 coding DNA: TGTGCCTGGAACCTCAAATCCGGGACAGCGTATAATTCACCCCTCCACTTT. This sequence encodes CAWNLKSGTAYNSPLHF.

The chain combines TRBV6-5 with TRBJ2-3; possibly TRBD1 for D (5 bases). Trimming took off 5 bases at V and 2 bases at J, with 11 bases between the two ends. From germline, CDR1 is MNHEY and CDR2 SVGAGI. The CDR3 runs to 14 residues. The CDR3 sequence is CASSLQEPTDTQYF. The CDR3 coding sequence is TGTGCCAGCAGTCTACAGGAGCCCACAGATACGCAGTATTTT.

V and J are TRBV4-3 and TRBJ1-4; 9 nucleotides agree with TRBD1. Germline-derived CDR1 and CDR2 are LGHNA and YSLEER. The CDR3 consists of 16 residues. J lost 7 bases, V lost 1 base, and 7 bases had no gene match. The CDR3 loop is CASSQGSGTGTEKLFF. CDR3 DNA sequence: TGCGCCAGCAGCCAAGGATCCGGGACAGGGACTGAAAAACTGTTTTTT.

The V gene is TRBV6-5, the J gene TRBJ1-6; D gene ambiguous. The CDR3 is 13 residues long. CDR1 is MNHEY and CDR2 is SVGAGI in the germline V gene. Trimming took off 7 bases at V and 9 bases at J, with 13 bases between the two ends. The CDR3, as DNA: TGTGCCAGCACCATCCTCGCATCTTCACCCCTCCACTTT. This sequence encodes CASTILASSPLHF.

There are a few counts of this clone. This chain links TRBV7-9 with TRBJ2-2; 7 bases map to TRBD2. The CDR3 consists of 19 residues. Germline CDR1 reads SEHNR; CDR2 reads FQNEAQ (reference sequence). Trimming took 6 bases from V and 0 from J; bases not matched to a gene: 16. The CDR3 reads CASSSTVRGGFANTGELFF. Written as DNA, the CDR3 is TGTGCCAGCAGTTCCACAGTCCGCGGGGGTTTCGCGAACACCGGGGAGCTGTTTTTT.

The chain recombines TRBV21-1 with TRBJ2-3; the listed D gene, TRBD1, was not tested against the DNA. TRBV21-1 represents a pseudogene. The CDR3 is made up of 17 amino acids. CDR3 bases: TGTGCCAGCAGCGGGGGACAAAGGATATCTAGCACAGATACGCAGTATTTT. Encoded protein: CASSGGQRISSTDTQYF.

V usage is TRBV15 and J usage is TRBJ1-4, with a possible D match to TRBD1 (6 bases). Germline lookup yields CDR1 LNHNV and CDR2 YYDKDF (reference sequence). V was cut by 4 bases and J by 11 bases, with 20 bases left in between. The CDR3 covers 15 residues. The CDR3 loop reads CATSTGTPGMVKLFF. DNA for the CDR3: TGTGCCACCAGCACCGGGACACCGGGCATGGTGAAACTGTTTTTT.

V and J are TRBV19 and TRBJ1-1; 7 bases fit TRBD1. This CDR3 is 14 amino acids long. With 5 bases clipped from V and 2 bases from J, the junction kept 5 bases outside the gene matches. Germline assignment: CDR1 LNHDA and CDR2 SQIVND (reference sequence). The CDR3 reads CASSFRGGNTEAFF. Here the CDR3 DNA reads TGTGCCAGTAGTTTCAGGGGGGGTAACACTGAAGCTTTCTTT.

This rearrangement joins TRBV27 to TRBJ1-3; no reliable D call. CDR1 MNHEY and CDR2 SMNVEV come from the germline V gene (reference sequence). V lost 2 bases and J 4 bases, leaving 12 bases between the germline ends. This CDR3 spans 15 amino acids. CDR3 sequence reads: CASSLKAGYGNTIYF. The CDR3 DNA follows: TGTGCCAGCAGTTTAAAGGCGGGGTACGGAAACACCATATATTTT.

CDR3 nucleotide sequence: TGTGCCTGGAGTGTAATATCTGAGCAGTTCTTC. Its translation is CAWSVISEQFF. The V and J genes are TRBV30 and TRBJ2-1; D gene ambiguous. This CDR3 has 11 amino acids. CDR1 GTSNPN and CDR2 SVGIG come from the germline V gene (reference sequence). The V and J ends lost 0 bases and 9 bases respectively, with 6 bases between them.

V gene TRBV5-8 combines with J gene TRBJ2-2; TRBD2 matches at 7 bases. Germline CDR1 is SGHTS and CDR2 is YDEGEE. The CDR3 is 16 amino acids. V was pared by 4 bases and J by 5 bases, with 11 bases of the junction left unmatched. CDR3 protein: CASSPVAAGVTGELFF. The CDR3 nucleotides are TGTGCCAGCAGCCCAGTCGCGGCGGGAGTTACCGGGGAGCTGTTTTTT.

This clone was seen more than once but under ten times. The chain employs TRBV29-1 and TRBJ1-2; tentatively, D is TRBD1 (6 bases). The V gene lost 7 bases and the J gene lost 6 bases, with 18 bases spanning the gap. This CDR3 has 13 residues. Germline CDR1 and CDR2: SQVTM and ANQGSEA. DNA for the CDR3: TGCAGCGCCGAACCTGGGGGCCAGCATGGCTACACCTTC. This translates into CSAEPGGQHGYTF.

V and J are TRBV6-5 and TRBJ2-7, with TRBD2 identical over 7 bases. Germline V gene lookup returns CDR1 MNHEY and CDR2 SVGAGI. The CDR3 has 13 amino acids. V shed 6 bases, J shed 3 bases, and the junction held 5 bases outside the gene matches. The CDR3 protein is CASSRGVGYEQYF. The CDR3 DNA is TGTGCCAGCAGCCGGGGGGTCGGCTACGAGCAGTACTTC.

On this clone: The junction shows a germline mismatch at one end, possibly a read error. The V and J genes are TRBV5-4 and TRBJ2-7; 7 nucleotides line up with TRBD2. The CDR3 covers 14 residues. Germline CDR1 reads SGHNT; CDR2 reads YYREEE (reference sequence). CDR3 nucleotide sequence: TGTGCCAGCAGCTTGTGGGAGGGCTCCAACGAGCAGTACTTC. This codes for CASSLWEGSNEQYF. The whole variable domain, filled in from reference TRBV5-4 and TRBJ2-7, reads ETGVTQSPTHLIKTRGQQVTLRCSSQSGHNTVSWYQQALGQGPQFIFQYYREEENGRGNFPPRFSGLQFPNYSSELNVNALELDDSALYLCASSLWEGSNEQYFGPGTRLTVT.

This sequence joins TRBV7-8 and TRBJ2-1, with TRBD2 identical over 14 bases. From germline, CDR1 is SGHVS and CDR2 FQNEAQ. The ends lost 3 bases at V and 10 bases at J; junction bases unmatched: 5. The CDR3 is 15 residues long. The chain's CDR3 is CASSLLGLAGEEQFF. DNA of the CDR3: TGTGCCAGCAGCTTGTTGGGACTAGCGGGGGAGGAGCAGTTCTTC.

This chain links TRBV6-5 with TRBJ2-7, with TRBD1 identical over 9 bases. CDR1 and CDR2 from the germline V gene are MNHEY and SVGAGI. The trim removed 6 bases at V and 5 bases at J, leaving 8 bases unmatched. This CDR3 comprises 14 residues. The CDR3 loop reads CASSLEGQGHEQYF. In nucleotides, the CDR3 is TGTGCCAGCAGCCTAGAGGGACAGGGACACGAGCAGTACTTC.

This chain joins TRBV5-1 and TRBJ2-5, with D uncertain. The germline V gene has CDR1 SGHRS and CDR2 YFSETQ. The CDR3 has 11 residues. Trimming removed 3 bases from V and 3 bases from J, with 3 bases in between. The CDR3, as DNA: TGCGCCAGCAGCTATGAAGAGACCCAGTACTTC. Translation gives CASSYEETQYF.

This sequence joins TRBV19 and TRBJ2-3; 10 nucleotides align to TRBD2. Losses at the gene ends were 6 bases for V and 3 bases for J; bases not matched to a gene: 12. The CDR3 is made up of 17 amino acids. Germline V gives CDR1 LNHDA, CDR2 SQIVND (reference sequence). CDR3 nucleotide sequence: TGTGCCAGTAGCTATACTAGCGGGGCCCCGGGTACAGATACGCAGTATTTT. This gives the protein CASSYTSGAPGTDTQYF.

The chain couples TRBV9 to TRBJ1-6; no definite D call. CDR3 length: 15 residues. From germline, CDR1 is SGDLS and CDR2 YYNGEE. The V and J ends lost 4 bases and 8 bases respectively, with 16 bases between them. Here the CDR3 reads CASSSNTGKHSPLHF. In DNA form, the CDR3 reads TGTGCCAGCAGCTCAAACACCGGGAAACATTCACCCCTCCACTTT. The full variable domain, completed using reference TRBV9 and TRBJ1-6, is DSGVTQTPKHLITATGQRVTLRCSPRSGDLSVYWYQQSLDQGLQFLIQYYNGEERAKGNILERFSAQQFPDLHSELNLSSLELGDSALYFCASSSNTGKHSPLHFGNGTRLTVT.

The J gene is TRBJ1-5, the V gene TRBV19, with 12 bases lining up with TRBD1. V dropped 10 bases and J dropped 2; count of bases not matched to a gene: 12. Germline V gene lookup returns CDR1 LNHDA and CDR2 SQIVND (reference sequence). The CDR3 runs 17 residues. CDR3 sequence: CATRGGTGGEGNQPQHF. The CDR3 DNA is TGTGCCACCAGGGGGGGGACAGGGGGCGAGGGCAATCAGCCCCAGCATTTT.

The table lists this clone with a count of one. The chain combines TRBV7-2 with TRBJ1-1; TRBD1 might be the D (5 bases). Germline V gene sequence: CDR1 SGHTA, CDR2 FQGNSA. The germline V and J ends were trimmed by 4 bases and 6 bases, with 12 bases remaining between them. CDR3 length equals 13 residues. The CDR3 reads CASSYSGGAEAFF. CDR3 sequence (DNA): TGTGCCAGCAGCTATTCGGGGGGGGCTGAAGCTTTCTTT.

V and J are TRBV6-2 or TRBV6-3 and TRBJ2-2; 12 bases are shared with TRBD2. This CDR3 is 19 amino acids long. Trimming at V came to 0 bases and at J to 4 bases, leaving 9 bases not matched to a gene. In germline, CDR1 is MNHEY, CDR2 SVGEGT. In DNA form, the CDR3 reads TGTGCCAGCAGTTACTCGGTGACTAGCGGGAGATCGATCACCGGGGAGCTGTTTTTT. Its protein is CASSYSVTSGRSITGELFF.

This chain joins TRBV7-2 and TRBJ2-1, with 10 bases matching TRBD2. The V segment lost 5 bases and the J segment 2 bases; nucleotides outside the gene matches: 6. Germline V lookup: CDR1 SGHTA, CDR2 FQGNSA. The CDR3 is made up of 16 amino acids. The CDR3 sequence: CASSLLAGGPYNEQFF. CDR3 sequence (DNA): TGTGCCAGCAGCCTATTAGCGGGGGGTCCCTACAATGAGCAGTTCTTC.

The rearrangement joins TRBV27 to TRBJ2-2; a possible D gene is TRBD2 (6 bases). This CDR3 has 18 amino acids. The V end was cut by 6 bases, the J end by 0 bases, with 20 bases between. Germline V gene lookup returns CDR1 MNHEY and CDR2 SMNVEV (reference sequence). The CDR3 sequence: CASRKITGVAANTGELFF. Here the CDR3 DNA reads TGTGCCAGCAGAAAAATTACCGGGGTAGCGGCGAACACCGGGGAGCTGTTTTTT.

The rearrangement uses TRBV7-2 and TRBJ1-5; possibly TRBD1 for D (5 bases). V lost 1 base and J lost 3, with 10 bases in between. The CDR3 has 15 residues. Germline V gene sequence: CDR1 SGHTA, CDR2 FQGNSA. The CDR3 region is CASSLERQSNQPQHF. The CDR3 DNA reads TGTGCCAGCAGCTTAGAACGACAGTCCAATCAGCCCCAGCATTTT.